A single sample is the source of the 5 T cell receptor beta chains below, sequenced in a study of T-cell reconstitution after alpha-beta-depleted transplantation in children. Unique molecular identifiers were incorporated during preparation of the TCRbeta library. TCRdb ran MiXCR on the PCR reads and lists one entry per CDR3 protein. The table has around 64,000 distinct CDR3 sequences, under 13% seen once. Source: PBMCs, taken before TCRalphabeta/CD19-depleted stem cell transplant. These receptor sequences come from a boy aged 10-17 years with acute myeloid leukemia, due to receive a stem cell transplant.

At least ten counts were recorded for this clonotype. The chain combines TRBV4-1 with TRBJ2-3; D gene ambiguous. The CDR3 has 14 residues. The V end lost 1 base, the J end lost 4 bases, and 9 bases lay between the germline ends. Germline CDR1 and CDR2: MGHRA and YSYEKL. The CDR3 nucleotides are TGCGCCAGCAGCCAAGGGCCTTGGCCAGATACGCAGTATTTT. Protein: CASSQGPWPDTQYF.

This clonotype was seen many times. The chain has TRBV20-1 and TRBJ2-3; TRBD1 aligns across 9 bases. V dropped 2 bases and J dropped 4; count of bases not matched to a gene: 4. The CDR3 spans 14 residues. Germline V gene lookup returns CDR1 DFQATT and CDR2 SNEGSKA (reference sequence). The CDR3 loop is CSARIQGAPDTQYF. DNA for the CDR3: TGCAGTGCTAGAATACAGGGGGCTCCAGATACGCAGTATTTT.

This clonotype was seen repeatedly, ten times or more. V is TRBV7-2 and J is TRBJ2-3; D possibly uses TRBD1 or TRBD2 (5 bases each). The CDR3 is 15 amino acids. Between the trimmed V and J ends, which lost 1 base and 2 bases, there was a span of 10 bases. Germline-derived CDR1 and CDR2 are SGHTA and FQGNSA. This chain's CDR3 is CASSLGDGSTDTQYF. CDR3 coding DNA: TGTGCCAGCAGCTTAGGGGACGGATCCACAGATACGCAGTATTTT.

This clonotype was recorded at least ten times. This chain connects TRBV30 to TRBJ2-3, with no clear D. The germline V and J ends were trimmed by 0 bases and 0 bases, with 13 bases remaining between them. The germline gives CDR1 GTSNPN, CDR2 SVGIG (reference sequence). This CDR3 comprises 16 residues. The CDR3 sequence is CAWSVQTPLSTDTQYF. CDR3 in DNA: TGTGCCTGGAGTGTACAAACGCCCCTTAGCACAGATACGCAGTATTTT.

This clonotype showed up many times. The genes are TRBV20-1 and TRBJ2-7; TRBD2 agrees at 8 bases. The CDR3 is made up of 15 amino acids. Trimming cost V 3 bases and J 3 bases; bases outside gene matches: 10. CDR1 DFQATT and CDR2 SNEGSKA come from the germline V gene (reference sequence). CDR3: CSASGRAKGGYEQYF. For the CDR3, the DNA is TGCAGTGCTAGCGGGAGGGCCAAGGGGGGCTACGAGCAGTACTTC.